The source of this T cell receptor beta chain is a study of T cell responses to AZD1222 COVID-19 vaccine. Only in-frame clones appear in the TCRdb table, and some are missing; sequencing was by immunoSEQ multiplex PCR. The sample has some 140,000 clones; about nine tenths are singletons. On this clone: Its antigen is unidentified.

General study points: Only 5 or 6 people who got AZD1222 tested seropositive at baseline. Per reports, nearly half of all spike-specific TCRs target regions that are unmutated in variants. Repertoire sampling was restricted to post-peak T cell response timepoints.

The V end was cut by 0 bases, the J end by 4 bases, with 4 bases between. Germline CDR1 reads SGHRS; CDR2 reads YFSETQ. The CDR3 extends over 13 amino acids. This receptor was identified in an adult in good health. The sequencing used peripheral blood, collected on day 0 of AZD1222 vaccination. The chain is built from TRBV5-1 and TRBJ2-2; D uncertain. CDR3 in DNA: TGCGCCAGCAGCTTGGCCGCCACCGGGGAGCTGTTTTTT. This translates into CASSLAATGELFF.